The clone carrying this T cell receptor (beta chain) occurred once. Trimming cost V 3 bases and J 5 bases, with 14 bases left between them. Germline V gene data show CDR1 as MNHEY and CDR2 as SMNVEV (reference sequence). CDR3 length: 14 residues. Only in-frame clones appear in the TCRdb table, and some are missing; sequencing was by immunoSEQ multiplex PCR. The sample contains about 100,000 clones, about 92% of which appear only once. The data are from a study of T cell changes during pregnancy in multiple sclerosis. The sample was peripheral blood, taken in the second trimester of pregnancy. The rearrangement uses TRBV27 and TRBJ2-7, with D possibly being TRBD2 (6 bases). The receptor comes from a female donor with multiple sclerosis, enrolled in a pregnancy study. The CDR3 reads CASSFSQGGNEQYF. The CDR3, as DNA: TGTGCCAGCAGTTTCAGCCAGGGAGGCAACGAGCAGTACTTC.